The following is a TCR beta chain sequence with its context. Other DNA sequences in this specimen translate into the identical CDR3. The data stem from a study of blood T cell repertoires in COVID-19. Authors' analysis steps: Amplification with reference gene primers provided the estimates of nucleated cell counts. The method was immunoSEQ multiplex PCR; TCRdb's version includes in-frame clones alone and lacks a portion of them. V, J and clone size reflect that table, while D and trimming were determined from the DNA. The table includes 300,000 to 350,000 clones, approximately 89% detected once. With 1 base clipped from V and 6 bases from J, the junction kept 3 bases outside the gene matches. This CDR3 has 14 amino acids. Germline CDR1 SGHVS, CDR2 FQNEAQ.

The sequence derives from a woman between 55 and 75 years old with COVID-19, enrolled during active disease. Input material: peripheral blood. The chain uses TRBV7-8 and TRBJ1-5, with 7 bases aligning to TRBD1. The CDR3 DNA reads TGTGCCAGCAGCTTAGGACAGGGATCTCAGCCCCAGCATTTT. This translates into CASSLGQGSQPQHF.